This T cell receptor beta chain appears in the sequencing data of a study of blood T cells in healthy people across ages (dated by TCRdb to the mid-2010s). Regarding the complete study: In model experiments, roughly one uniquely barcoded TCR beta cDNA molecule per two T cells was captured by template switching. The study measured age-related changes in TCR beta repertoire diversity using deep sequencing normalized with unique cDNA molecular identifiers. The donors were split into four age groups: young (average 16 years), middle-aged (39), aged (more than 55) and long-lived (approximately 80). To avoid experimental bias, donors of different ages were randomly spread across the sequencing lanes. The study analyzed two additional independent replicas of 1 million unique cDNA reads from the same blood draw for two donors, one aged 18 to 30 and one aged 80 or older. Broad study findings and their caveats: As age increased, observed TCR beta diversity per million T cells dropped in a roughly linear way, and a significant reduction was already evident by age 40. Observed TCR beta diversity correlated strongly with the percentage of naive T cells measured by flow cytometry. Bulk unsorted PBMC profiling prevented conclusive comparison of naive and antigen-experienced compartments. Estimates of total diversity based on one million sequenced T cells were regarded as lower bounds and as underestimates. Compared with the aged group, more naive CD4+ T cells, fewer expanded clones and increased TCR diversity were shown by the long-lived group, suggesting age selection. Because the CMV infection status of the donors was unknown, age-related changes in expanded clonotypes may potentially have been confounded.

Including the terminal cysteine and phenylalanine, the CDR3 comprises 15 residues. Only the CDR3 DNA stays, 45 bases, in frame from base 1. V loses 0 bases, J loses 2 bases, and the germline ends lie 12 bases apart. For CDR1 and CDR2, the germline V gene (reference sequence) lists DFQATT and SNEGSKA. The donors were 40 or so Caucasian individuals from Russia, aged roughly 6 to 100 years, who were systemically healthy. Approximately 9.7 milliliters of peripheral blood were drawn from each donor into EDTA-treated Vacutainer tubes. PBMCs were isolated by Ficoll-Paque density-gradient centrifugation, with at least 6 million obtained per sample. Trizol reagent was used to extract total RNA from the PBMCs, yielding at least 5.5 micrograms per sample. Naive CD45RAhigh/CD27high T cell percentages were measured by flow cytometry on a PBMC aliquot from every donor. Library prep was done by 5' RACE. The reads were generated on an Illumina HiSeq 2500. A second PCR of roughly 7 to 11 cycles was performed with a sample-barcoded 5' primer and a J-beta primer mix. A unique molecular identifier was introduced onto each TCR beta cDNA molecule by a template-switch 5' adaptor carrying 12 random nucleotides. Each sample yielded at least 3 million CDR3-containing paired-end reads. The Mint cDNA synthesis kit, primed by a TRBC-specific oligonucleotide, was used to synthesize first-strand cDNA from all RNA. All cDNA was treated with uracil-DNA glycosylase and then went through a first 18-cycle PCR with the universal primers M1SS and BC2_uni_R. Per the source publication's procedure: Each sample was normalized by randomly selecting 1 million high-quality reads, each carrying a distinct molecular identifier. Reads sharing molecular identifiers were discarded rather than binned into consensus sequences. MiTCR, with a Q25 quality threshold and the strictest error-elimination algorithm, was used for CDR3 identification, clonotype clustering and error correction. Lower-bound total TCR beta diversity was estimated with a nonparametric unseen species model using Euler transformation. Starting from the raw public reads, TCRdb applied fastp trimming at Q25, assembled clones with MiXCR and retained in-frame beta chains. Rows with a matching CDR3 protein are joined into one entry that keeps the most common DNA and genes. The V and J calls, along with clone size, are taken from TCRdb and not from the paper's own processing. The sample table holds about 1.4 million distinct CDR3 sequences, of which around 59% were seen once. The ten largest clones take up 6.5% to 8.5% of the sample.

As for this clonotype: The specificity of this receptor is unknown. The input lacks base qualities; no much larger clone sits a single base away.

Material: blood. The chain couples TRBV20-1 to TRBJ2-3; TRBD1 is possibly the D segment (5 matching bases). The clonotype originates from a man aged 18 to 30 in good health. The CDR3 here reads CSARDLQEFTDTQYF. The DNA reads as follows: TGCAGTGCTAGAGATTTACAGGAGTTCACAGATACGCAGTATTTT.